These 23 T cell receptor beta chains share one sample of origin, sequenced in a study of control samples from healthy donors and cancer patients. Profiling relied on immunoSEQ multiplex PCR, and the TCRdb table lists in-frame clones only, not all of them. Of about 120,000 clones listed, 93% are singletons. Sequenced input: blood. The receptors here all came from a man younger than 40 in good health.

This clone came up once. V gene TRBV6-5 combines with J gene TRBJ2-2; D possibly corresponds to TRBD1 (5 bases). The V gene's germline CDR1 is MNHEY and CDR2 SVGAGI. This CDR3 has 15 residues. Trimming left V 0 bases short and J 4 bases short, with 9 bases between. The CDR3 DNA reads TGTGCCAGCAGTTACTCGACAGCTTCCACCGGGGAGCTGTTTTTT. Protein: CASSYSTASTGELFF.

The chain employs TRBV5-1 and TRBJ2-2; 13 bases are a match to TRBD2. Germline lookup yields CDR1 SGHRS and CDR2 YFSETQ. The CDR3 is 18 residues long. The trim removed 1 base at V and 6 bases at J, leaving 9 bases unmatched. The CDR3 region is CASSLYTSGGARPGELFF. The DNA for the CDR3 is TGCGCCAGCAGCTTGTATACTAGCGGGGGGGCCCGTCCCGGGGAGCTGTTTTTT.

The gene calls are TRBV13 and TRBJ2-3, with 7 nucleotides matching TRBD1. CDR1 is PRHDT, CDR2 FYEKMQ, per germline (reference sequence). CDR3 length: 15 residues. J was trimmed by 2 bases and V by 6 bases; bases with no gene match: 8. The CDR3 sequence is CASSQTTGPTDTQYF. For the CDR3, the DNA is TGTGCCAGCAGTCAGACGACAGGGCCCACAGATACGCAGTATTTT.

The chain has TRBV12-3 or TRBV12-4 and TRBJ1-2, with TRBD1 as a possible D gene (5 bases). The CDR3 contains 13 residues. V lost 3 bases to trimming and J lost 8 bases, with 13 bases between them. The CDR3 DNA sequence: TGTGCCAGCAGTTTGGGGGGGAACAGCGGCTACACCTTC. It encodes CASSLGGNSGYTF.

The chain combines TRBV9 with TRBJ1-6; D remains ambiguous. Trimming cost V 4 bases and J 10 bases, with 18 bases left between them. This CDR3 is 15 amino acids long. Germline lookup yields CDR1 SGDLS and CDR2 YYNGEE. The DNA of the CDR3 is TGTGCCAGCAGCCCCTGGAGTACGGGTGGATCACCCCTCCACTTT. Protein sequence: CASSPWSTGGSPLHF.

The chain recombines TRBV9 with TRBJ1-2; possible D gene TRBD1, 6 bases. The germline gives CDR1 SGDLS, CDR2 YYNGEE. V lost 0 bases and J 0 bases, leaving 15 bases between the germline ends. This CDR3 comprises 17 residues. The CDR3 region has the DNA TGTGCCAGCAGCGTAGAGTCAAGGGGGGGCCCTAACTATGGCTACACCTTC. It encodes CASSVESRGGPNYGYTF.

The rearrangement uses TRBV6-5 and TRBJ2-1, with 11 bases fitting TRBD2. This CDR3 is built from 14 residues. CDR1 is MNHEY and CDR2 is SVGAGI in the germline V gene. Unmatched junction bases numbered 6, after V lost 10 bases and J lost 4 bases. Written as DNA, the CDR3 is TGTGCCACCCGAGCTAGCGGGGGGTACAATGAGCAGTTCTTC. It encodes CATRASGGYNEQFF.

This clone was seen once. CDR3 sequence reads: CASSLLGDEKLFF. CDR3 sequence (DNA): TGTGCCAGCAGCCTCCTTGGGGATGAAAAACTGTTTTTT. The genes are TRBV7-2 and TRBJ1-4; D not resolved. Looked up from germline, CDR1 is SGHTA and CDR2 is FQGNSA. This CDR3 has 13 residues. V shed 5 bases and J shed 6 bases, with 10 bases lying between them.

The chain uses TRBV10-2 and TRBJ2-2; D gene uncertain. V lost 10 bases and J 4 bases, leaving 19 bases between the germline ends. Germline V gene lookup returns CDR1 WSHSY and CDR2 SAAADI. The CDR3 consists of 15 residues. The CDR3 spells CANVQSRNFTGELFF. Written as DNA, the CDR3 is TGCGCCAACGTGCAGTCGAGGAATTTCACCGGGGAGCTGTTTTTT.

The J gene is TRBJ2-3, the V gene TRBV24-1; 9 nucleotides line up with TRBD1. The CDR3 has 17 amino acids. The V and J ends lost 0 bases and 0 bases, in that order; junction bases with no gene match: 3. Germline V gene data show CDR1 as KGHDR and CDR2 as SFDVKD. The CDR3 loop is CATSDLVGTGSTDTQYF. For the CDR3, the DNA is TGTGCCACCAGTGATTTGGTAGGGACAGGGAGCACAGATACGCAGTATTTT.

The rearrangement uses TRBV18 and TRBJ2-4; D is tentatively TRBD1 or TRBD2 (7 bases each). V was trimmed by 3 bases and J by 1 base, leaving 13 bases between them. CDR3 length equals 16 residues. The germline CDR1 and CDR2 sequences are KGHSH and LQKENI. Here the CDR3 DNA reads TGTGCCAGCTCACCGGGAGGGGGCGCCGCCAAAAACATTCAGTACTTC. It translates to CASSPGGGAAKNIQYF.

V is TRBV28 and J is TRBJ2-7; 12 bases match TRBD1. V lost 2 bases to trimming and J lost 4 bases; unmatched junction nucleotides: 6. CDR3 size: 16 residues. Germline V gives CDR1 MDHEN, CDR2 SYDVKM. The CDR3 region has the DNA TGTGCCAGCAGTTTACTCGGGACAGGGGGCGTATACGAGCAGTACTTC. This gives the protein CASSLLGTGGVYEQYF.

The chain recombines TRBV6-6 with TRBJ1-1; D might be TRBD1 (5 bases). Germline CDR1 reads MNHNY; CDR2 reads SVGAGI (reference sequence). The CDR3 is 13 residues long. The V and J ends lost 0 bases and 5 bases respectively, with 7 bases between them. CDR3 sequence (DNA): TGTGCCAGCAGTTACTCACCAGGGACTGAAGCTTTCTTT. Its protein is CASSYSPGTEAFF.

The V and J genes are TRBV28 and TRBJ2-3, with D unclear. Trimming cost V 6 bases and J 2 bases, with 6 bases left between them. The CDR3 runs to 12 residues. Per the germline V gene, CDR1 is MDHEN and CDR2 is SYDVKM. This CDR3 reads CASRQFTDTQYF. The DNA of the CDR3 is TGTGCCAGCAGGCAGTTCACAGATACGCAGTATTTT.

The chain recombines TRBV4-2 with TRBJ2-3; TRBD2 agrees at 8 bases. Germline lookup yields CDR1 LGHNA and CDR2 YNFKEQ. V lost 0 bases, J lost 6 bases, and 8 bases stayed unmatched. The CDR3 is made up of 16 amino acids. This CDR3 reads CASSQDPSGGPDTQYF. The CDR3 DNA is TGTGCCAGCAGCCAAGATCCTTCGGGGGGGCCGGATACGCAGTATTTT.

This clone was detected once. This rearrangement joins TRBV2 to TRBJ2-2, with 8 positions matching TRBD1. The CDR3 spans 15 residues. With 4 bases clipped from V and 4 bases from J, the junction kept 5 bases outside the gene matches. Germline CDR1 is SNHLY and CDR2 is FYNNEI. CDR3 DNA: TGTGCCAGCAGTGTCCCGACAGGGGTCACCGGGGAGCTGTTTTTT. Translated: CASSVPTGVTGELFF.

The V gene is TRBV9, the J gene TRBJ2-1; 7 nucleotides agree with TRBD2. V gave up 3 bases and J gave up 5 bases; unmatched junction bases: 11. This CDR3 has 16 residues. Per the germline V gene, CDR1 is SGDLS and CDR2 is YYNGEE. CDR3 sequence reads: CASSEPLSGAHNEQFF. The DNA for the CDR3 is TGTGCCAGCAGCGAGCCCCTCAGCGGGGCCCACAATGAGCAGTTCTTC.

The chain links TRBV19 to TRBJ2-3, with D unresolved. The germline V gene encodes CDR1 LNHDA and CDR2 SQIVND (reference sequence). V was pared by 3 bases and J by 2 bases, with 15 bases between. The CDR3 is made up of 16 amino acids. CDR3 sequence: CASSMPGIEDTDTQYF. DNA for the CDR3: TGTGCCAGTAGTATGCCTGGAATAGAAGACACAGATACGCAGTATTTT.

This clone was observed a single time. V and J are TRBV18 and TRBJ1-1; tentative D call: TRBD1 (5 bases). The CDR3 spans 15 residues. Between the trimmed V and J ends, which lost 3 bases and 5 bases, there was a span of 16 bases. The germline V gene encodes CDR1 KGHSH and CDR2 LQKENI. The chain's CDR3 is CASSPNIEGRTEAFF. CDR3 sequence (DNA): TGTGCCAGCTCACCTAATATCGAGGGGCGGACTGAAGCTTTCTTT.

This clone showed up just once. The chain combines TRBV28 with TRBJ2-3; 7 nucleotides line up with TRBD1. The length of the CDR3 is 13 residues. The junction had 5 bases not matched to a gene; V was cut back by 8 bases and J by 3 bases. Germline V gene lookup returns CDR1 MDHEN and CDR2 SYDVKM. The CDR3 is CASRETGTDTQYF. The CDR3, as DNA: TGTGCCAGCCGCGAGACAGGGACAGATACGCAGTATTTT.

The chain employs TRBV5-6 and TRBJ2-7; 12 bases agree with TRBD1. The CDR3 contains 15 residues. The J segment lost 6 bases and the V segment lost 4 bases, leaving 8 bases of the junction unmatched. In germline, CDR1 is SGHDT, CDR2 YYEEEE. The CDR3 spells CASSGIRDRGREQYF. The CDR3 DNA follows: TGTGCCAGCAGCGGGATACGGGACAGGGGGCGCGAGCAGTACTTC.

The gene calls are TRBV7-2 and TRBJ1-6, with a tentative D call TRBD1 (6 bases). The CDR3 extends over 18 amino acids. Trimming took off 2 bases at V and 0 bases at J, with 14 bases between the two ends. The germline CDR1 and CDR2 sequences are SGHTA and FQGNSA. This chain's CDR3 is CASSLIGRGSSYNSPLHF. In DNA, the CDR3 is TGTGCCAGCAGCTTAATTGGCAGGGGAAGCTCCTATAATTCACCCCTCCACTTT.

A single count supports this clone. CDR3 amino acids: CASSIEAGGNSPLHF. In DNA form, the CDR3 reads TGTGCCAGTAGTATAGAGGCAGGAGGCAATTCACCCCTCCACTTT. The chain is built from TRBV19 and TRBJ1-6; D remains ambiguous. Germline CDR1 reads LNHDA; CDR2 reads SQIVND (reference sequence). Trimming removed 0 bases from V and 7 bases from J, with 10 bases in between. CDR3 length: 15 amino acids.